Reported below is one T cell receptor beta chain. Its specificity is not known. This sample is drawn from a study of T cell repertoires in cytomegalovirus infection. As for the study in general: Carrying CMV and the relevant HLA type showed in public TCR beta signatures.

Each CDR3 protein is one row after TCRdb ran MiXCR on the reads. The sample gives around 710,000 distinct CDR3 sequences, about 29% of which show up once; around 13% is in the top ten. Looked up from germline, CDR1 is LNHDA and CDR2 is SQIVND (reference sequence). Trimming removed 3 bases from V and 9 bases from J; junction bases left unmatched: 8. This CDR3 comprises 14 residues. The sequence was obtained from a human donor in good health (CMV status not recorded). Some clones in this sample may be carry-over from other donors' samples. Source: cultured CD8+ T cells from PBMCs, taken from culture after CMV antigen stimulation. The chain is built from TRBV19 and TRBJ1-5, with 7 bases aligning to TRBD1. The CDR3 spells CASSMADRAWPQHF. CDR3 in DNA: TGTGCCAGTAGTATGGCCGACAGGGCCTGGCCCCAGCATTTT.